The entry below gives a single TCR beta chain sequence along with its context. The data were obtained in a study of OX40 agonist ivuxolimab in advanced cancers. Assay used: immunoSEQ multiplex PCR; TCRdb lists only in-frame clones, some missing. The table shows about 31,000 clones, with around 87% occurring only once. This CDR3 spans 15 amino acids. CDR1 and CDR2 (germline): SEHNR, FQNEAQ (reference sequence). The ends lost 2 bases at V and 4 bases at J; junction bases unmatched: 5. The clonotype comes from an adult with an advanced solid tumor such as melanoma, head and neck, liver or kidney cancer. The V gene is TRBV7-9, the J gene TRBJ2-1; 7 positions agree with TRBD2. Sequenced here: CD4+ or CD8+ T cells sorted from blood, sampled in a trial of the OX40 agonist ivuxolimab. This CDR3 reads CASSLTSALYNEQFF. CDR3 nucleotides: TGTGCCAGCAGCTTAACTAGCGCCCTATACAATGAGCAGTTCTTC.